Below are 6 T cell receptor beta chains sequenced from a single sample in a study of blood T cell repertoires in COVID-19. The protocol was immunoSEQ multiplex PCR, while the TCRdb copy is restricted to in-frame clones and leaves out a portion. The sample carries around 140,000 clones, around 89% recorded once. The sequencing sample was made of peripheral blood. These receptors were collected from a man between 60 and 75 years old with COVID-19, enrolled during active disease.

About this clone itself: This sample also contains other DNA sequences that code for the same CDR3. The chain is built from TRBV30 and TRBJ1-6, with 10 bases aligning to TRBD1. This CDR3 has 16 amino acids. Germline CDR1 and CDR2: GTSNPN and SVGIG (reference sequence). V trimming: 3 bases; J trimming: 6 bases; junction bases outside the gene matches: 8. The CDR3 loop reads CAWSPGQGVGNSPLHF. CDR3 nucleotides: TGTGCCTGGAGCCCAGGACAGGGGGTCGGTAATTCACCCCTCCACTTT.

The V gene is TRBV4-2, the J gene TRBJ1-1, with 7 bases identical to TRBD1. J was trimmed by 3 bases and V by 6 bases; bases with no gene match: 4. The CDR3 runs to 13 residues. The germline V gene has CDR1 LGHNA and CDR2 YNFKEQ. CDR3 loop: CASRTGWDTEAFF. For the CDR3, the DNA is TGTGCCAGCAGGACAGGGTGGGACACTGAAGCTTTCTTT.

The J gene is TRBJ2-5, the V gene TRBV15; 9 bases are a match to TRBD2. V lost 1 base, J lost 3 bases, and 3 bases stayed unmatched. The CDR3 length is 15 residues. Germline-derived CDR1 and CDR2 are LNHNV and YYDKDF (reference sequence). Written as DNA, the CDR3 is TGTGCCACCAGCAGAGCCGCTAGCGGGAAAGAGACCCAGTACTTC. This gives the protein CATSRAASGKETQYF.

This rearrangement joins TRBV3-1 (or the pseudogene TRBV3-2) to TRBJ2-1; TRBD2 matches at 8 bases. V was clipped by 3 bases and J by 7 bases; unmatched bases: 8. Germline V gene lookup returns CDR1 LGHDT and CDR2 YNNKEL (reference sequence). The CDR3 is 15 amino acids. The CDR3 nucleotides are TGTGCCAGCAGCCAGTCCTGGCGGGGGGTGAATGAGCAGTTCTTC. Residues: CASSQSWRGVNEQFF.

This clone was detected once. The V and J genes are TRBV27 and TRBJ1-6; tentatively, D is TRBD1 (5 bases). V lost 6 bases, J lost 0 bases, and 12 bases lay in between. The CDR3 is 16 amino acids. Looked up from germline, CDR1 is MNHEY and CDR2 is SMNVEV (reference sequence). The CDR3 sequence is CASRQAWSSYNSPLHF. CDR3 sequence (DNA): TGTGCCAGCAGACAGGCGTGGAGCTCCTATAATTCACCCCTCCACTTT.

V is TRBV7-9 and J is TRBJ1-1; D gene ambiguous. V was cut by 5 bases and J by 12 bases, with 19 bases left in between. The V gene's germline CDR1 is SEHNR and CDR2 FQNEAQ (reference sequence). The CDR3 is 13 amino acids. DNA for the CDR3: TGTGCCAGCAGCCCAGAGGCAGATCGTCGAACTTTCTTT. Protein sequence: CASSPEADRRTFF.